This T cell receptor beta chain was captured in a study of blood T cells in healthy people across ages. The ends lost 3 bases at V and 3 bases at J; junction bases unmatched: 4. There are 15 residues in the CDR3. The V gene's germline CDR1 is DFQATT and CDR2 SNEGSKA (reference sequence). The authors ran a second PCR of about 6 to 12 cycles using a sample-barcoded 5' primer and a J-beta primer mix. A template-switch adaptor that had 12 random nucleotides put a tag on each cDNA molecule. TCRdb fed the 5' RACE reads into MiXCR, producing one record per CDR3 protein. The sample gives hundreds of thousands of distinct CDR3 sequences, about half of which show up once; roughly 34% is in the top ten. The study, taken as a whole, reports: It was not possible, with unsorted PBMCs, to conclusively compare naive and antigen-experienced cells. With donor CMV status unknown, expanded clonotype changes were possibly confounded. Researchers deemed the diversity estimates from one million T cells underestimates.

Points on this clonotype: What it binds is not known.

Sequenced input: blood. V usage is TRBV20-1 and J usage is TRBJ2-2; 10 bases map to TRBD2. This TCR derives from a woman between 55 and 75 years old in good health. In DNA form, the CDR3 reads TGCAGTGCTAGGAAGAGCGGGAGGGACACCGGGGAGCTGTTTTTT. Amino acids: CSARKSGRDTGELFF.